This TCR beta chain is from a study of T cell responses to AZD1222 COVID-19 vaccine. Study-wide points: Only five to seven AZD1222 recipients tested seropositive at baseline. Unmutated variant regions reportedly attract nearly half of all spike-specific TCRs.

Germline V lookup: CDR1 LGHNT, CDR2 FRNRAP. V shed 5 bases and J shed 5 bases, with 6 bases lying between them. This CDR3 spans 12 amino acids. Of note for this clone: Its antigen is unknown.

The protocol was immunoSEQ multiplex PCR, while the TCRdb copy is restricted to in-frame clones and leaves out a portion. The table includes more than 140,000 clones, approximately 93% detected once. The origin of this receptor is an adult in good health. The sample consisted of peripheral blood, taken on day 0 of MenACWY control vaccination. The chain has TRBV12-5 and TRBJ2-2; the D is unclear. DNA for the CDR3: TGTGCTAGTGGTCCATGGACCGGGGAGCTGTTTTTT. As protein: CASGPWTGELFF.